The 16 T cell receptor beta chains below all came from one sample that was sequenced in a study of T-cell reconstitution after alpha-beta-depleted transplantation in children (dated by TCRdb to 2016 to 2017). Preparation of the library involved PCR. Sequenced on an Illumina HiSeq 2500. To normalize quantification of the TCRbeta repertoire, the TCR libraries were built with molecular barcoding that relied on unique molecular identifiers. TCRdb cleaned the public reads at Q25 with fastp, built clones with MiXCR and kept in-frame beta chains. Every entry covers one CDR3 protein and lists the most common genes and DNA from its rows. The sample table holds roughly 500,000 distinct CDR3 sequences, of which about 30% were seen once. 2% to 3% of the sample comes from the top ten. This specimen consisted of PBMCs from the stem cell graft donor, obtained from the stem cell graft. All receptors derive from a human donor who donated a stem cell graft to a child with aplastic anemia.

The chain carries TRBV20-1 and TRBJ2-3; weak D call: TRBD1 (6 bases). The length of the CDR3 is 15 residues. Trimming pared 5 bases from V and 7 bases from J, leaving 22 bases between. Germline lookup yields CDR1 DFQATT and CDR2 SNEGSKA (reference sequence). CDR3 nucleotide sequence: TGCAGTGCTCACGTAACAGGGTGGGGGAGCCATACGCAGTATTTT. Translation gives CSAHVTGWGSHTQYF.

This rearrangement joins TRBV4-1 to TRBJ1-2; weak D call: TRBD1 (6 bases). CDR3 length: 14 amino acids. Trimming cost V 0 bases and J 8 bases, with 13 bases left between them. CDR1 and CDR2 from the germline V gene are MGHRA and YSYEKL. CDR3 region: CASSQDRGIRGYTF. In DNA form, the CDR3 reads TGCGCCAGCAGCCAAGACAGGGGAATACGGGGCTACACCTTC.

This clonotype was detected many times. The chain is built from TRBV20-1 and TRBJ2-7, with D perhaps matching TRBD1 (6 bases). The V gene lost 4 bases and the J gene lost 2 bases, with 18 bases spanning the gap. Germline CDR1 DFQATT, CDR2 SNEGSKA (reference sequence). This CDR3 spans 15 amino acids. DNA for the CDR3: TGCAGTGCTAACCTTTTGACAGGAAACACCTACGAGCAGTACTTC. Translating gives CSANLLTGNTYEQYF.

V usage is TRBV6-2 or TRBV6-3 and J usage is TRBJ2-7; 10 positions match TRBD1. Germline lookup yields CDR1 MNHEY and CDR2 SVGEGT. The CDR3 has 15 residues. With V trimmed by 6 bases and J by 1 base, 6 bases remained unmatched. CDR3 residues: CASRDRDRGSYEQYF. CDR3 coding DNA: TGTGCCAGCAGGGACCGGGACAGGGGATCCTACGAGCAGTACTTC.

The table lists this clonotype with a few counts. V is TRBV6-5 and J is TRBJ1-1; no firm D call. V shed 0 bases and J shed 1 base, with 15 bases lying between them. The CDR3 has 17 residues. CDR1 is MNHEY and CDR2 is SVGAGI in the germline V gene. CDR3 DNA: TGTGCCAGCAGTTACTCGAGACTTGAGGGAGGGAACACTGAAGCTTTCTTT. It yields the protein CASSYSRLEGGNTEAFF.

The rearrangement links TRBV6-1 to TRBJ1-4, with TRBD1 matching 10 bases. This CDR3 contains 13 residues. CDR1 is MNHNS, CDR2 SASEGT, per germline. With V trimmed by 6 bases and J by 7 bases, 2 bases remained unmatched. The DNA for the CDR3 is TGTGCCAGCAGCCGGGACAGGGGTGAAAAACTGTTTTTT. Its protein is CASSRDRGEKLFF.

This clonotype came up a few times. The chain uses TRBV5-1 and TRBJ2-2; the D gene is possibly TRBD1 (6 bases). Trimming removed 6 bases from V and 0 bases from J, with 12 bases in between. The germline V gene encodes CDR1 SGHRS and CDR2 YFSETQ. The CDR3 is 15 amino acids. The CDR3 spells CASNIGQTNTGELFF. The CDR3 coding sequence is TGCGCCAGCAACATCGGACAGACGAACACCGGGGAGCTGTTTTTT.

This sequence joins TRBV27 and TRBJ2-1; 9 bases are shared with TRBD2. CDR3 size: 14 residues. Germline CDR1 and CDR2: MNHEY and SMNVEV (reference sequence). The J segment lost 9 bases and the V segment lost 6 bases, leaving 9 bases of the junction unmatched. In DNA, the CDR3 is TGTGCCAGCAGGTTGGCGGGAGGGCCCAGTGAGCAGTTCTTC. This codes for CASRLAGGPSEQFF.

This clonotype was observed a handful of times. The chain recombines TRBV5-1 with TRBJ1-5, with unresolved D. Trimming removed 0 bases at V and 3 bases at J, with 10 bases between. CDR3 size: 15 residues. Per the germline V gene, CDR1 is SGHRS and CDR2 is YFSETQ. DNA of the CDR3: TGCGCCAGCAGCTTGGGCGGTACCGCCAATCAGCCCCAGCATTTT. As protein: CASSLGGTANQPQHF.

This chain uses TRBV12-5 with TRBJ1-1, with D unresolved. V lost 5 bases to trimming and J lost 4 bases, with 11 bases between them. Germline-derived CDR1 and CDR2 are LGHNT and FRNRAP. The CDR3 extends over 13 amino acids. CDR3 protein: CASGGKGATEAFF. CDR3 DNA: TGTGCTAGTGGTGGGAAGGGAGCCACTGAAGCTTTCTTT. The whole variable domain, remainder taken from reference TRBV12-5 and TRBJ1-1, is DARVTQTPRHKVTEMGQEVTMRCQPILGHNTVFWYRQTMMQGLELLAYFRNRAPLDDSGMPKDRFSAEMPDATLATLKIQPSEPRDSAVYFCASGGKGATEAFFGQGTRLTVV.

The chain links TRBV6-5 to TRBJ1-1, with 10 positions matching TRBD1. Unmatched junction bases numbered 10, after V lost 0 bases and J lost 3 bases. This CDR3 has 18 amino acids. Germline-derived CDR1 and CDR2 are MNHEY and SVGAGI. CDR3 nucleotide sequence: TGTGCCAGCAGTTACTCGAATTTTCTGGGACAGGGGTACACTGAAGCTTTCTTT. It translates to CASSYSNFLGQGYTEAFF.

This rearrangement joins TRBV11-2 to TRBJ2-1, with D tentatively TRBD2 (6 bases). This CDR3 region has 16 residues. V gave up 5 bases and J gave up 3 bases, with 17 bases separating them. Germline CDR1 SGHAT, CDR2 FQNNGV. The CDR3 here is CASSVPSEPFYNEQFF. For the CDR3, the DNA is TGTGCCAGCAGCGTGCCTAGCGAACCTTTCTACAATGAGCAGTTCTTC.

The sample holds a few counts of this clonotype. This chain connects TRBV6-4 to TRBJ2-3; D possibly corresponds to TRBD1 (5 bases). Trimming stripped 0 bases from V and 10 bases from J, with 11 bases between. The CDR3 consists of 13 residues. Germline lookup yields CDR1 MRHNA and CDR2 SNTAGT. The CDR3 sequence is CASSDSTAGPQYF. CDR3 DNA sequence: TGTGCCAGCAGTGACTCGACAGCCGGTCCGCAGTATTTT.

Only a few counts were recorded for this clonotype. The chain carries TRBV4-3 and TRBJ2-2; TRBD1 matches 12 bases. V shed 4 bases and J 6 bases; nucleotides not matched to a gene: 9. The CDR3 sequence is 17 residues long. Germline V lookup: CDR1 LGHNA, CDR2 YSLEER. CDR3 nucleotide sequence: TGCGCCAGCAGCCTACGATGGGACAGGGGGCGCCCCGGGGAGCTGTTTTTT. It translates to CASSLRWDRGRPGELFF.

In this sample, this clonotype turned up a few times. V and J are TRBV20-1 and TRBJ2-1, with D maybe TRBD1 (7 bases). This CDR3 has 14 amino acids. Germline CDR1 DFQATT, CDR2 SNEGSKA (reference sequence). With 1 base removed from V and 12 bases from J, the gap between germline ends came to 19 bases. CDR3 loop: CSARAPNGGGWQFF. CDR3 DNA: TGCAGTGCTAGAGCTCCCAACGGAGGGGGCTGGCAGTTCTTC.

This clonotype has more than one count but fewer than ten. The rearrangement uses TRBV7-8 and TRBJ2-1, with TRBD2 matching 7 bases. The CDR3 is 17 amino acids. Germline V gene lookup returns CDR1 SGHVS and CDR2 FQNEAQ. V lost 4 bases, J lost 8 bases, and 17 bases stayed unmatched. DNA of the CDR3: TGTGCCAGCAGCTCCTCTAGTTTATACGGACTAGATGATGAGCAGTTCTTC. Translation gives CASSSSSLYGLDDEQFF.